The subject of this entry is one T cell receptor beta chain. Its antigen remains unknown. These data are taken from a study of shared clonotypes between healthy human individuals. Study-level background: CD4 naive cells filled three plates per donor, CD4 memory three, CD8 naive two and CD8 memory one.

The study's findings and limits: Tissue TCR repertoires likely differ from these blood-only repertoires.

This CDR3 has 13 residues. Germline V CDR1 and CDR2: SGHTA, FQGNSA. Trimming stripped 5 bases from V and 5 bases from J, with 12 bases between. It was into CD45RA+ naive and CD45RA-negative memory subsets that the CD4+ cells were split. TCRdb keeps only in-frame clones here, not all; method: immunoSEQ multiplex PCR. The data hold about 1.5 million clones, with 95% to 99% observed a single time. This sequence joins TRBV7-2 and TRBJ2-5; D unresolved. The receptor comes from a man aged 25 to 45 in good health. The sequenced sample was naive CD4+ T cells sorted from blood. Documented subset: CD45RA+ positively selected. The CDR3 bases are TGTGCCAGCAGCCCTACTGCCGCCGAGACCCAGTACTTC. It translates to CASSPTAAETQYF.